This T cell receptor (beta chain) was recorded in a study of CD8 T cells in ankylosing spondylitis. General study results and limits: Matched synovial fluid from ankylosing spondylitis patients was reported to be enriched for disease-linked clones. Eight highly homologous variants formed a TCR beta motif that appeared characteristic of ankylosing spondylitis blood. Within peripheral blood, clones linked to disease were CD8+ and relatively rare. Previously reported in reactive arthritis synovial fluid and blood were some of the motif variants.

This clonotype was seen repeatedly, ten times or more. Its antigen is unknown. The CDR3 spans 14 residues. The ends lost 9 bases at V and 1 base at J; junction bases unmatched: 7. CDR1 is SGHTA and CDR2 is FQGTGA in the germline V gene. Each TCR beta library was made by quantitative 5'-RACE that incorporated molecular barcodes. Via MiXCR, TCRdb re-called the 5' RACE reads, giving one row per CDR3 protein. The repertoire includes 700,000 to 1,000,000 distinct CDR3 sequences, approximately 10% of them detected once, and roughly 0.51% sits in the top ten. The sample comprised blood, either unsorted or a sorted T cell fraction (not recorded which). This TCR was recovered from a male donor with ankylosing spondylitis. The rearrangement joins TRBV7-3 to TRBJ1-1; 8 bases match TRBD1. CDR3 loop: CASSRDRGNTEAFF. CDR3 in DNA: TGTGCCAGTTCCCGAGACAGGGGGAACACTGAAGCTTTCTTT.